This T cell receptor beta chain was found in a study of OX40 agonist ivuxolimab in advanced cancers. This clone showed up just once. V was pared by 2 bases and J by 3 bases, with 4 bases of the junction left unmatched. This CDR3 has 14 amino acids. Germline V gives CDR1 MDHEN, CDR2 SYDVKM. Produced via immunoSEQ multiplex PCR; TCRdb's table is partial and in-frame only. The table lists roughly 97,000 clones, about 87% of them singletons. The chain employs TRBV28 and TRBJ2-7; TRBD1 agrees at 7 bases. The specimen comprised CD4+ or CD8+ T cells sorted from blood, sampled in a trial of the OX40 agonist ivuxolimab. This TCR came from an adult with an advanced solid tumor such as melanoma, head and neck, liver or kidney cancer. For the CDR3, the DNA is TGTGCCAGCAGTTTACCAGGGACAGTCTACGAGCAGTACTTC. The encoded protein is CASSLPGTVYEQYF.